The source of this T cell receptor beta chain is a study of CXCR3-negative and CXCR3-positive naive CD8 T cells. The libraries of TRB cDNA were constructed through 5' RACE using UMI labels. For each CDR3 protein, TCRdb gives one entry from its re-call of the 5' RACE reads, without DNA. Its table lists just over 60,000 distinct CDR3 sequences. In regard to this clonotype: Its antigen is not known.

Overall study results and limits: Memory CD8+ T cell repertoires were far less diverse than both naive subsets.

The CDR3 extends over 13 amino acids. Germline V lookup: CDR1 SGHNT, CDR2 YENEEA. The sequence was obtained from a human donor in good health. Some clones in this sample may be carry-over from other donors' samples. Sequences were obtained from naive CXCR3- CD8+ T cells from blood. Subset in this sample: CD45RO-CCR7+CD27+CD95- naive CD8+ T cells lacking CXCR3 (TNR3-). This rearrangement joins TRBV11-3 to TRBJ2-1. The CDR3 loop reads CASSSQLENEQFF.